The 20 T cell receptor beta chains below come from one sample, sequenced in a study of T cell responses to AZD1222 COVID-19 vaccine (dated by TCRdb to the early 2020s). Library method: the immunoSEQ multiplex PCR assay. In TCRdb, the immuneACCESS table is reduced to in-frame sequences with V and J assigned. These tables do not hold every clone; where another copy was compared, an unresolved V gene accounts for under half, and the others remain unexplained. Counted in this sample were roughly 70,000 clones; 70% to 80% of them appeared once. Clones ranked in the top ten supply roughly 25% of the sample. The time point label for this specimen denotes: baseline before first vaccination. The treatment or condition tag for this specimen amounts to: meningococcal conjugate vaccine given as trial control. This specimen was peripheral blood, taken on day 0 of MenACWY control vaccination. The receptors shown here come from an adult in good health.

The chain recombines TRBV24-1 with TRBJ2-3; 13 bases are a match to TRBD2. The CDR3 is made up of 15 amino acids. V lost 5 bases, J lost 6 bases, and 4 bases stayed unmatched. CDR1 and CDR2 from the germline V gene are KGHDR and SFDVKD. This CDR3 is CATSGTSGSWDTQYF. Here the CDR3 DNA reads TGTGCCACCAGTGGGACTAGCGGGAGTTGGGATACGCAGTATTTT.

V is TRBV30 and J is TRBJ1-4; no definite D call. Trimming removed 1 base from V and 8 bases from J, with 11 bases in between. The CDR3 is 13 amino acids. Germline CDR1 GTSNPN, CDR2 SVGIG (reference sequence). As DNA, the CDR3 is TGTGCCTGGAGTGCCTTCAGTGGGGAAAAACTGTTTTTT. Translation: CAWSAFSGEKLFF.

The chain recombines TRBV5-1 with TRBJ1-3; tentatively, D is TRBD1 (5 bases). CDR3 length equals 15 residues. V lost 3 bases and J 0 bases, leaving 10 bases between the germline ends. Germline lookup yields CDR1 SGHRS and CDR2 YFSETQ. The CDR3 region is CASSWGGASGNTIYF. DNA of the CDR3: TGCGCCAGCAGCTGGGGGGGTGCCTCTGGAAACACCATATATTTT.

This chain joins TRBV5-1 and TRBJ2-6; TRBD1 agrees at 9 bases. CDR1 and CDR2 from the germline V gene are SGHRS and YFSETQ. Trimming removed 0 bases from V and 2 bases from J; junction bases left unmatched: 0. CDR3 length: 16 amino acids. For the CDR3, the DNA is TGCGCCAGCAGCTTGGGGACAGGGGCTGGGGCCAACGTCCTGACTTTC. Translated: CASSLGTGAGANVLTF.

V usage is TRBV15 and J usage is TRBJ1-2, with D maybe TRBD1 (6 bases). CDR1 and CDR2 (germline): LNHNV, YYDKDF (reference sequence). Trimming pared 2 bases from V and 0 bases from J, leaving 10 bases between. The CDR3 extends over 15 amino acids. The chain's CDR3 is CATSRSGTSNYGYTF. In DNA, the CDR3 is TGTGCCACCAGCAGATCCGGGACATCTAACTATGGCTACACCTTC.

The chain is built from TRBV7-9 and TRBJ2-1, with D tentatively TRBD1 (7 bases). V gave up 7 bases and J gave up 8 bases, with 15 bases separating them. This CDR3 contains 13 residues. Germline values: CDR1 SEHNR, CDR2 FQNEAQ (reference sequence). The CDR3: CASIHQGGHEQFF. CDR3 in DNA: TGTGCCAGCATTCACCAGGGGGGTCATGAGCAGTTCTTC.

V usage is TRBV5-4 and J usage is TRBJ1-2; D is unclear. Germline assignment: CDR1 SGHNT and CDR2 YYREEE (reference sequence). V lost 2 bases and J 0 bases, leaving 8 bases between the germline ends. The CDR3 is 14 amino acids. The DNA for the CDR3 is TGTGCCAGCAGCTTTTTCGGCTCTAACTATGGCTACACCTTC. Its translation is CASSFFGSNYGYTF.

This chain's CDR3 is CASSIDRASYNEQFF. The CDR3 nucleotides are TGTGCCAGTAGTATCGACAGGGCGTCCTACAATGAGCAGTTCTTC. V usage is TRBV19 and J usage is TRBJ2-1; 7 bases map to TRBD1. The CDR3 contains 15 residues. The V and J ends lost 3 bases and 1 base, in that order; junction bases with no gene match: 3. Germline CDR1 LNHDA, CDR2 SQIVND (reference sequence). Full variable domain (rest looked up from reference TRBV19 and TRBJ2-1): DGGITQSPKYLFRKEGQNVTLSCEQNLNHDAMYWYRQDPGQGLRLIYYSQIVNDFQKGDIAEGYSVSREKKESFPLTVTSAQKNPTAFYLCASSIDRASYNEQFFGPGTRLTVL.

The chain carries TRBV28 and TRBJ1-2, with D perhaps matching TRBD1 (5 bases). Germline V CDR1 and CDR2: MDHEN, SYDVKM. This CDR3 is built from 13 residues. The ends were cut back, 6 bases at V and 8 bases at J, with 16 bases in the middle. Here the CDR3 DNA reads TGTGCCAGCAGGCCCACAAAGGGGTACGGCTACACCTTC. Its protein product is CASRPTKGYGYTF.

This clone was counted once. The V gene is TRBV7-2, the J gene TRBJ1-1; perhaps TRBD1 as D (5 bases). In germline, CDR1 is SGHTA, CDR2 FQGNSA. This CDR3 comprises 14 residues. V lost 4 bases and J 1 base, leaving 10 bases between the germline ends. For the CDR3, the DNA is TGTGCCAGCAGCTCGGACAACAGGAACACTGAAGCTTTCTTT. Residues: CASSSDNRNTEAFF.

This clone has a handful of counts. V is TRBV18 and J is TRBJ1-2; TRBD1 aligns across 7 bases. V lost 3 bases, J lost 3 bases, and 13 bases stayed unmatched. CDR1 KGHSH and CDR2 LQKENI come from the germline V gene. CDR3 size: 17 residues. CDR3 coding DNA: TGTGCCAGCTCACCCAACCTACAGGGGAGGGAGGACTATGGCTACACCTTC. Amino acid sequence: CASSPNLQGREDYGYTF. Full variable domain (outside the CDR3, taken from reference TRBV18 and TRBJ1-2): NAGVMQNPRHLVRRRGQEARLRCSPMKGHSHVYWYRQLPEEGLKFMVYLQKENIIDESGMPKERFSAEFPKEGPSILRIQQVVRGDSAAYFCASSPNLQGREDYGYTFGSGTRLTVV.

The chain has TRBV20-1 and TRBJ2-7; possible D gene TRBD2, 5 bases. The CDR3 has 15 residues. Trimming shortened V by 3 bases and J by 0 bases, and 15 bases separated the two germline ends. The germline gives CDR1 DFQATT, CDR2 SNEGSKA (reference sequence). The CDR3 bases are TGCAGTGCTAGTCGAGGGCTGATAACCTCCTACGAGCAGTACTTC. Translation gives CSASRGLITSYEQYF.

The chain carries TRBV9 and TRBJ2-5; 13 bases align to TRBD2. V gave up 3 bases and J gave up 5 bases; unmatched junction bases: 10. This CDR3 is built from 17 residues. CDR1 SGDLS and CDR2 YYNGEE come from the germline V gene. CDR3: CASSEGGLAGRMETQYF. CDR3 DNA: TGTGCCAGCAGCGAGGGGGGACTAGCGGGGAGAATGGAGACCCAGTACTTC.

The chain links TRBV2 to TRBJ2-7; 10 bases are shared with TRBD2. V shed 1 base, J shed 5 bases, and the junction held 8 bases outside the gene matches. Germline-derived CDR1 and CDR2 are SNHLY and FYNNEI. CDR3 length: 16 residues. The CDR3 sequence: CASSEGLAGEVHEQYF. Here the CDR3 DNA reads TGTGCCAGCAGTGAAGGCCTAGCGGGAGAAGTCCACGAGCAGTACTTC.

This clone was seen once. The chain combines TRBV12-3 or TRBV12-4 with TRBJ1-5, with D perhaps TRBD1 (6 bases). Trimming shortened V by 6 bases and J by 9 bases, and 12 bases separated the two germline ends. The CDR3 covers 12 residues. CDR3 nucleotide sequence: TGTGCCAGCAGCACAGGGCGAAGGCCCCAGCATTTT. Translation gives CASSTGRRPQHF.

The chain recombines TRBV27 with TRBJ2-1, with D perhaps matching TRBD2 (5 bases). Germline loops: CDR1 MNHEY, CDR2 SMNVEV (reference sequence). The V gene lost 5 bases and the J gene lost 5 bases, with 13 bases spanning the gap. CDR3 length: 14 residues. CDR3 loop: CASSARGFHNEQFF. CDR3 in DNA: TGTGCCAGCAGTGCCCGGGGATTTCACAATGAGCAGTTCTTC.

V is TRBV19 and J is TRBJ2-2; D unclear. CDR3 length equals 12 residues. Germline assignment: CDR1 LNHDA and CDR2 SQIVND (reference sequence). V was cut by 5 bases and J by 3 bases, with 4 bases left in between. The CDR3 DNA is TGTGCCAGTAGTGATTACACCGGGGAGCTGTTTTTT. Amino acid sequence: CASSDYTGELFF.

This clone has just one count. The rearrangement joins TRBV10-2 to TRBJ2-1, with TRBD2 matching over 15 bases. The CDR3 spans 16 residues. The germline CDR1 and CDR2 sequences are WSHSY and SAAADI. Trimming at V came to 6 bases and at J to 5 bases, leaving 5 bases not matched to a gene. CDR3 protein: CASSGTSGGQHNEQFF. The CDR3 bases are TGCGCCAGCAGCGGGACTAGCGGGGGGCAACACAATGAGCAGTTCTTC.

V usage is TRBV7-2 and J usage is TRBJ1-3, with D possibly being TRBD1 (5 bases). There are 16 residues in the CDR3. Germline values: CDR1 SGHTA, CDR2 FQGNSA. The ends were cut back, 1 base at V and 9 bases at J, with 19 bases in the middle. The CDR3 region is CASSLVAIQGPATIYF. The CDR3 region has the DNA TGTGCCAGCAGCTTAGTAGCGATCCAGGGACCGGCCACCATATATTTT.

The table lists this clone with a few counts. The rearrangement joins TRBV6-5 to TRBJ2-1; D gene uncertain. The V and J ends lost 6 bases and 5 bases respectively, with 11 bases between them. The CDR3 length is 13 residues. CDR1 is MNHEY and CDR2 is SVGAGI in the germline V gene. CDR3 in amino acids: CASSTRVNNEQFF. Here the CDR3 DNA reads TGTGCCAGCAGCACCCGGGTAAACAATGAGCAGTTCTTC.